Below, 25 T cell receptor beta chains from the same sample are listed, as sequenced in a study of blood T cells in healthy people across ages. The authors ran a second PCR of roughly 6 to 12 cycles using a sample-barcoded 5' primer and a J-beta primer mix. TCRdb used MiXCR to reprocess the 5' RACE reads, holding one entry per CDR3 protein. The sample shows around 800,000 distinct CDR3 sequences, about 42% of them seen only once. Sequencing was done on a sample of blood. These receptors came from a man older than 75 in good health.

To note about this clonotype: A read error may account for a junction end that differs from germline. V gene TRBV28 combines with J gene TRBJ2-5; unclear D gene. TRBJ2-7 explains the end of the DNA better; the J call may be wrong. Germline V gene data show CDR1 as MDHEN and CDR2 as SYDVKM. The CDR3 extends over 10 amino acids. The CDR3 loop is CGSSYDEQYF. CDR3 DNA: TGTGGCAGCAGTTACGACGAGCAGTACTTC.

This sequence joins TRBV28 and TRBJ2-7; no clear D. The CDR3 extends over 13 amino acids. V shed 5 bases and J shed 7 bases, with 15 bases lying between them. CDR1 is MDHEN, CDR2 SYDVKM, per germline. The CDR3 DNA follows: TGTGCCAGCAGTCCCCCTGGGGTCCGAGAGCAGTACTTC. It specifies CASSPPGVREQYF.

Comment on this clonotype: A read error is possible here, since a much larger clone lies one base away. V and J are TRBV4-3 and TRBJ2-2, with 13 bases that match TRBD2. The CDR3 is 17 amino acids. Germline CDR1 and CDR2: LGHNA and YSLEER. CDR3 in amino acids: CASSQGGLAGLTGGLFF. CDR3 coding DNA: TGCGCCAGCAGCCAGGGGGGACTAGCGGGACTCACCGGGGGGCTGTTTTTT.

This clonotype occurred many times. J is TRBJ2-5 and V is TRBV27; TRBD1 matches 9 bases. This CDR3 has 16 amino acids. V lost 7 bases to trimming and J lost 7 bases; unmatched junction nucleotides: 16. CDR1 and CDR2 from the germline V gene are MNHEY and SMNVEV (reference sequence). In DNA form, the CDR3 reads TGTGCCAGCACTTCCGGGCGGTACAGGGGGCCGGGGACCCAGTACTTC. Translated: CASTSGRYRGPGTQYF.

The genes are TRBV5-1 and TRBJ2-1; D is unresolved. CDR3 length: 13 residues. The V end was cut by 10 bases, the J end by 9 bases, with 20 bases between. The germline V gene encodes CDR1 SGHRS and CDR2 YFSETQ. CDR3 sequence (DNA): TGCGCCTCGGGTGAGCCCCCCCACAGTGAGCAGTTCTTC. The encoded protein is CASGEPPHSEQFF.

Worth noting for this clonotype: A much larger clonotype is one base distant, so this may be a read error. The J gene is TRBJ2-3, the V gene TRBV29-1, with D possibly called TRBD1 or TRBD2 (7 bases each). The CDR3 has 16 residues. Trimming removed 1 base from V and 0 bases from J, with 14 bases in between. Germline loops: CDR1 SQVTM, CDR2 ANQGSEA. CDR3 amino acids: CSVEGGRGLSTDTQYF. For the CDR3, the DNA is TGCAGCGTTGAAGGGGGGAGGGGGCTAAGCACAGATACGCAGTATTTT.

The V call is TRBV2, the J call TRBJ2-5, with TRBD2 matching over 8 bases. The J call may be in error: the DNA end matches TRBJ2-7 better. This CDR3 is 13 amino acids long. CDR1 SNHLY and CDR2 FYNNEI come from the germline V gene. The CDR3 loop reads CASSGLAGYEQYF. CDR3 DNA sequence: TGTGCCAGCAGTGGGCTAGCGGGCTACGAGCAGTACTTC.

Regarding this clonotype: One junction end disagrees with the germline gene, perhaps due to a read error. The V gene is TRBV12-3 or TRBV12-4, the J gene TRBJ2-3; the match to TRBD2 covers 9 bases. This CDR3 is 16 amino acids long. In nucleotides, the CDR3 is TGTGCCGGCAGTTCATCGGGACGAGCGGGAGGAAAGGGGAAGTATTTT. Translating gives CAGSSSGRAGGKGKYF.

This clonotype has only a few counts. The rearrangement uses TRBV20-1 and TRBJ2-5, with D possibly being TRBD2 (7 bases). CDR3 length: 15 residues. V lost 0 bases and J 2 bases, leaving 13 bases between the germline ends. Germline CDR1 reads DFQATT; CDR2 reads SNEGSKA (reference sequence). CDR3 region: CSARDGGASQETQYF. CDR3 DNA: TGCAGTGCTAGAGATGGGGGGGCTTCACAAGAGACCCAGTACTTC.

The chain combines TRBV5-1 with TRBJ2-3, with D possibly being TRBD1 (6 bases). The CDR3 is made up of 14 amino acids. CDR1 is SGHRS, CDR2 YFSETQ, per germline. V lost 2 bases to trimming and J lost 5 bases, with 12 bases between them. The CDR3 region is CASSFDRPEDTQYF. DNA for the CDR3: TGCGCCAGCAGCTTCGACAGGCCTGAAGATACGCAGTATTTT.

This clonotype was observed a few times. The gene calls are TRBV5-1 and TRBJ2-3; tentatively, D is TRBD2 (6 bases). Per germline, CDR1 SGHRS and CDR2 YFSETQ. Trimming took 3 bases from V and 4 from J, leaving 12 bases between them. This CDR3 has 14 amino acids. The DNA of the CDR3 is TGCGCCAGCAGCTCGGAGGGAGGCTCAGATACGCAGTATTTT. Its translation is CASSSEGGSDTQYF.

This sequence joins TRBV7-2 and TRBJ2-3; 7 nucleotides align to TRBD2. V lost 6 bases, J lost 2 bases, and 17 bases stayed unmatched. The CDR3 is 18 residues long. From germline, CDR1 is SGHTA and CDR2 FQGNSA. CDR3 DNA sequence: TGTGCCAGCAGTCACAAGAAAACTAGCGAGCCGCTCACAGATACGCAGTATTTT. Its translation is CASSHKKTSEPLTDTQYF.

This clonotype has ten or more counts. The chain links TRBV12-3 or TRBV12-4 to TRBJ2-1, with D maybe TRBD1 (6 bases). The germline V and J ends were trimmed by 6 bases and 7 bases, with 13 bases remaining between them. This CDR3 has 13 amino acids. The DNA for the CDR3 is TGTGCCAGCAGGTCGGGACAACTTAATGAGCAGTTCTTC. Translation: CASRSGQLNEQFF.

This clonotype showed up many times. The gene calls are TRBV4-2 and TRBJ2-7, with D tentatively TRBD2 (7 bases). This CDR3 has 16 amino acids. Germline assignment: CDR1 LGHNA and CDR2 YNFKEQ. Trimming removed 1 base from V and 2 bases from J, with 15 bases in between. For the CDR3, the DNA is TGTGCCAGCAGCCAAGCGCGGGGGACACCTCCCTACGAGCAGTACTTC. Translated, it gives CASSQARGTPPYEQYF.

This sequence joins TRBV5-1 and TRBJ2-7; 7 bases align to TRBD2. The length of the CDR3 is 14 residues. Germline V gene sequence: CDR1 SGHRS, CDR2 YFSETQ. J lost 2 bases, V lost 4 bases, and 6 bases had no gene match. The CDR3 nucleotides are TGCGCCAGCAGCCCGACTAGCCACACCTACGAGCAGTACTTC. Translation: CASSPTSHTYEQYF.

The DNA for the CDR3 is TGTGCCAGCAGCTTCGGGACTAGCGGGAGTGAGACCCAGTACTTC. It codes for CASSFGTSGSETQYF. The rearrangement uses TRBV7-2 and TRBJ2-5; 14 positions match TRBD2. The J segment lost 5 bases and the V segment lost 3 bases, leaving 2 bases of the junction unmatched. Germline V gene sequence: CDR1 SGHTA, CDR2 FQGNSA. The length of the CDR3 is 15 residues.

This clonotype has only one observation. The chain carries TRBV7-2 and TRBJ2-1, with D tentatively TRBD2 (5 bases). Germline V CDR1 and CDR2: SGHTA, FQGNSA. V lost 3 bases and J lost 10, with 13 bases in between. This CDR3 has 13 amino acids. The CDR3 protein is CASSFVGGREQFF. CDR3 nucleotides: TGTGCCAGCAGCTTCGTAGGAGGACGCGAGCAGTTCTTC.

In this sample, this clonotype turned up a few times. The genes are TRBV24-1 and TRBJ2-3, with TRBD1 matching 9 bases. CDR3 length: 14 residues. Germline CDR1 reads KGHDR; CDR2 reads SFDVKD. V lost 12 bases, J lost 5 bases, and 11 bases stayed unmatched. In DNA, the CDR3 is TGTGCCGCTTCGAGACAGGGGGATGGAGATACGCAGTATTTT. Amino acids: CAASRQGDGDTQYF.

This sequence joins TRBV7-2 and TRBJ2-1; 11 bases agree with TRBD2. The CDR3 is 15 amino acids. V shed 4 bases, J shed 9 bases, and the junction held 8 bases outside the gene matches. Germline loops: CDR1 SGHTA, CDR2 FQGNSA. The DNA of the CDR3 is TGTGCCAGCAGCTCGGGACTAGCGGATTATTCTGAGCAGTTCTTC. This gives the protein CASSSGLADYSEQFF.

This clonotype was counted a few times. V usage is TRBV12-3 or TRBV12-4 and J usage is TRBJ2-5; the D gene is possibly TRBD1 (6 bases). V was clipped by 3 bases and J by 7 bases, with 15 bases between them. The CDR3 is 14 residues long. CDR3 sequence reads: CASSFRDRGGTQYF. CDR3 nucleotide sequence: TGTGCCAGCAGTTTCCGCGACAGAGGGGGGACCCAGTACTTC.

The chain couples TRBV5-1 to TRBJ2-3; 7 bases align to TRBD2. Trimming took 1 base from V and 6 from J; bases not matched to a gene: 5. CDR1 SGHRS and CDR2 YFSETQ come from the germline V gene. The CDR3 length is 14 residues. CDR3 sequence (DNA): TGCGCCAGCAGCTTGCGGGGGGAGGCGGATACGCAGTATTTT. Its protein product is CASSLRGEADTQYF. The whole variable domain, remainder taken from reference TRBV5-1 and TRBJ2-3, is KAGVTQTPRYLIKTRGQQVTLSCSPISGHRSVSWYQQTPGQGLQFLFEYFSETQRNKGNFPGRFSGRQFSNSRSEMNVSTLELGDSALYLCASSLRGEADTQYFGPGTRLTVL.

The CDR3 loop is CSARTSGTPDTQYF. The CDR3 DNA is TGCAGTGCCAGGACTAGCGGGACTCCAGATACGCAGTATTTT. The chain is built from TRBV20-1 and TRBJ2-3, with 12 positions matching TRBD2. The germline V gene encodes CDR1 DFQATT and CDR2 SNEGSKA (reference sequence). With 6 bases clipped from V and 4 bases from J, the junction kept 5 bases outside the gene matches. The CDR3 is made up of 14 amino acids.

This clonotype has just a few counts. J is TRBJ2-5 and V is TRBV6-1; D might be TRBD1 or TRBD2, each matching 5 bases. The CDR3 is 13 residues long. Trimming took off 11 bases at V and 5 bases at J, with 18 bases between the two ends. Germline CDR1 reads MNHNS; CDR2 reads SASEGT. The CDR3 loop is CAHEGPYRETQYF. The CDR3 DNA reads TGTGCCCACGAGGGGCCGTACAGGGAGACCCAGTACTTC.

This clonotype was found a few times. J is TRBJ2-7 and V is TRBV3-1; D perhaps matches TRBD1 (5 bases). Trimming shortened V by 1 base and J by 5 bases, and 6 bases separated the two germline ends. Germline CDR1 LGHDT, CDR2 YNNKEL (reference sequence). The CDR3 is 12 amino acids. In DNA form, the CDR3 reads TGTGCCAGCAGCCAAGCAGGGAACGAGCAGTACTTC. Its protein product is CASSQAGNEQYF.

This clonotype was observed a few times. The chain joins TRBV7-3 to TRBJ1-2; the D is unclear. The CDR3 is made up of 13 amino acids. Germline V gives CDR1 SGHTA, CDR2 FQGTGA. The V gene lost 6 bases and the J gene lost 2 bases, with 10 bases spanning the gap. CDR3 protein: CASRPDANYGYTF. In DNA, the CDR3 is TGTGCCAGCAGGCCGGACGCCAACTATGGCTACACCTTC.